The rows below give T cell receptor beta chains drawn from one sample of a study of T cells after yellow fever vaccination. TCRdb passed the 5' RACE reads through MiXCR, listing each CDR3 protein once. The sample has some 420,000 distinct CDR3 sequences; around 20% are singletons. The sample here was PBMCs, taken before the yellow fever booster vaccination. These receptors all stem from a man aged 18 to 30 who received the YFV17D yellow fever vaccine. Both conserved end residues are part of each CDR3. The D gene is left open where the match is weak. Not all rows give a size; the values are once, few, many and, for expanded clones, a class.

J	V	D	size	CDR3	DNA
TRBJ2-2	TRBV27	NA	NA	CASSAPAHGELFF	TGTGCCAGCAGCGCCCCGGCTCACGGGGAGCTGTTTTTT
TRBJ2-3	TRBV12-3/TRBV12-4	TRBD2	few	CASRHRSGGITDTQYF	TGTGCCAGCAGGCACCGTAGCGGGGGGATCACAGATACGCAGTATTTT
TRBJ2-5	TRBV29-1	NA	many	CSVGGYEALQETQYF	TGCAGCGTTGGTGGGTACGAAGCTCTCCAAGAGACCCAGTACTTC
TRBJ2-1	TRBV5-1	NA	NA	CASSSCHYNEQFF	TGCGCCAGCAGCTCGTGCCATTACAATGAGCAGTTCTTC
TRBJ2-5	TRBV7-9	NA	few	CASSASLRTALQETQYF	TGTGCCAGCAGCGCGAGTTTACGGACAGCCCTACAAGAGACCCAGTACTTC
TRBJ2-4	TRBV5-1	NA	few	CASKGEIGAKNIQYF	TGCGCCAGCAAGGGAGAAATTGGGGCCAAAAACATTCAGTACTTC
TRBJ2-5	TRBV24-1	TRBD2	few	CATSDRVAGGQETQYF	TGTGCCACCAGTGATCGCGTTGCGGGGGGCCAAGAGACCCAGTACTTC
TRBJ1-1	TRBV5-1	TRBD1	many	CASSKQGTNTEAFF	TGCGCCAGCAGCAAACAGGGGACGAACACTGAAGCTTTCTTT
TRBJ1-2	TRBV10-3	NA	many	CAINPDGSNYGYTF	TGTGCCATCAACCCCGACGGATCCAACTATGGCTACACCTTC
TRBJ1-2	TRBV29-1	NA	few	CSVTGYYGYTF	TGCAGCGTAACGGGGTACTATGGCTACACCTTC
TRBJ2-3	TRBV7-9	TRBD1	NA	CASSPRRTGGRTDTQYF	TGTGCCAGCAGCCCGAGACGTACAGGGGGCCGAACAGATACGCAGTATTTT
TRBJ1-6	TRBV12-3/TRBV12-4	TRBD1	NA	CASRLDRGPSPLHF	TGTGCCAGCAGACTTGACAGGGGGCCCTCACCCCTCCACTTT
TRBJ2-5	TRBV20-1	NA	NA	CSARASRKTQYF	TGCAGTGCTAGAGCATCCAGGAAGACCCAGTACTTC
TRBJ2-5	TRBV2	NA	few	CASIRQPQETQYF	TGTGCCAGCATTAGACAGCCCCAAGAGACCCAGTACTTC
TRBJ1-6	TRBV20-1	NA	NA	CSARERGPAGSPLHF	TGCAGTGCTAGAGAGAGGGGCCCCGCGGGATCACCCCTCCACTTT
TRBJ2-1	TRBV4-1	NA	NA	CASSLRGTDATEQFF	TGCGCCAGCAGCCTCCGAGGGACCGATGCTACTGAGCAGTTCTTC
TRBJ1-4	TRBV7-8	TRBD1	NA	CASSLMGQFNEKLFF	TGTGCCAGCAGCTTAATGGGACAGTTTAATGAAAAACTGTTTTTT
TRBJ2-1	TRBV5-1	NA	many	CASSLGNPDNEQFF	TGCGCCAGCAGCTTGGGGAACCCTGACAATGAGCAGTTCTTC
TRBJ2-2	TRBV13	NA	many	CASSFRDPGELFF	TGTGCCAGCAGCTTTCGGGACCCCGGGGAGCTGTTTTTT
TRBJ2-3	TRBV4-2	NA	many	CASSQGYRGSTDTQYF	TGTGCCAGCAGCCAAGGGTATCGAGGGAGCACAGATACGCAGTATTTT
TRBJ2-3	TRBV20-1	TRBD2	many	CSADSSGGPLSTDTQYF	TGCAGTGCGGATTCTAGCGGGGGCCCCCTTAGCACAGATACGCAGTATTTT
TRBJ1-2	TRBV6-2/TRBV6-3	NA	NA	CASSPLAGANYGYTF	TGTGCCAGCAGTCCCTTGGCGGGGGCGAACTATGGCTACACCTTC
TRBJ1-5	TRBV7-9	NA	few	CASSFTGSNQPQHF	TGTGCCAGCAGCTTTACAGGGAGCAATCAGCCCCAGCATTTT
TRBJ2-2	TRBV12-5	NA	few	CASGRTGTGELFF	TGTGCTAGTGGTCGTACCGGGACCGGGGAGCTGTTTTTT
TRBJ2-2	TRBV9	NA	few	CASSEGVPGELFF	TGTGCCAGCAGCGAAGGGGTACCCGGGGAGCTGTTTTTT
TRBJ1-5	TRBV15	NA	few	CATSRRDKPDQPQHF	TGTGCCACCAGCAGACGTGACAAGCCAGATCAGCCCCAGCATTTT
TRBJ2-1	TRBV11-2	TRBD2	many	CASSRDYSSYNEQFF	TGTGCCAGCAGCCGGGACTACAGCTCCTACAATGAGCAGTTCTTC
TRBJ2-7	TRBV12-3/TRBV12-4	NA	NA	CASSLFEGEQYF	TGTGCCAGCAGTTTATTCGAGGGCGAGCAGTACTTC
TRBJ1-6	TRBV4-1	NA	few	CASSQTHVGPPLHF	TGCGCCAGCAGCCAAACCCACGTAGGTCCACCCCTCCACTTT
TRBJ1-1	TRBV5-1	TRBD1	NA	CASSIGQGGTTEAFF	TGCGCCAGCAGCATTGGACAGGGAGGGACCACTGAAGCTTTCTTT
TRBJ1-6	TRBV20-1	TRBD1	many	CSARGGQGASPLHF	TGCAGTGCTAGAGGGGGACAGGGGGCCTCACCCCTCCACTTT
TRBJ1-2	TRBV12-3/TRBV12-4	NA	few	CASSLRQRGYGYTF	TGTGCCAGCAGTTTACGTCAGAGGGGTTATGGCTACACCTTC
TRBJ2-1	TRBV27	NA	NA	CASRKRQGYNEQFF	TGTGCCAGCAGAAAGCGGCAGGGTTACAATGAGCAGTTCTTC
TRBJ2-1	TRBV27	NA	NA	CASRPTGLGEGEQFF	TGTGCCAGCAGACCCACAGGGCTAGGGGAAGGTGAGCAGTTCTTC
TRBJ1-2	TRBV7-9	TRBD1	few	CASRALLRGQNGYTF	TGTGCCAGCAGGGCGCTTCTCAGGGGGCAGAATGGCTACACCTTC
TRBJ1-1	TRBV29-1	NA	NA	CSGRGLTEAFF	TGCAGCGGGCGGGGGTTGACTGAAGCTTTCTTT
TRBJ1-1	TRBV5-1	NA	NA	CASSQRGASWTEAFF	TGCGCCAGCAGCCAACGGGGGGCTTCGTGGACTGAAGCTTTCTTT
TRBJ2-1	TRBV21-1	NA	few	CASSKGGTSGGSSSYNEQFF	TGTGCCAGCAGCAAAGGTGGGACTAGCGGGGGGTCTAGCTCCTACAATGAGCAGTTCTTC
TRBJ1-1	TRBV20-1	NA	NA	CSAEVGVNTEAFF	TGCAGTGCCGAGGTCGGGGTGAACACTGAAGCTTTCTTT
TRBJ1-2	TRBV29-1	NA	few	CSVEGSSTGPNYGYTF	TGCAGCGTTGAAGGTTCGTCTACAGGGCCCAACTATGGCTACACCTTC
TRBJ2-3	TRBV12-3/TRBV12-4	NA	few	CASRLAYADTQYF	TGTGCCAGCAGGCTAGCATACGCAGATACGCAGTATTTT
TRBJ1-2	TRBV20-1	NA	NA	CSASPGPYGYTF	TGCAGTGCTAGTCCCGGGCCCTATGGCTACACCTTC
TRBJ1-3	TRBV4-2	NA	NA	CASSQEAGSASGNTIYF	TGTGCCAGCAGCCAAGAAGCAGGATCGGCGTCTGGAAACACCATATATTTT
TRBJ2-7	TRBV25-1	NA	NA	CASAREGSSYEQYF	TGTGCCAGCGCACGTGAGGGGTCCTCCTACGAGCAGTACTTC
TRBJ2-1	TRBV11-2	NA	NA	CASSSRPGDNEQFF	TGTGCCAGCAGCTCCCGCCCGGGGGACAATGAGCAGTTCTTC
TRBJ2-1	TRBV7-2	NA	few	CASSLDSGTPYNEQFF	TGTGCCAGCAGCTTAGATAGTGGGACTCCCTACAATGAGCAGTTCTTC
TRBJ1-5	TRBV20-1	NA	NA	CSARHIGNQPQHF	TGCAGTGCCAGACATATTGGAAATCAGCCCCAGCATTTT
TRBJ1-2	TRBV7-2	TRBD1	few	CASSRTGNGYTF	TGTGCCAGCAGCCGGACAGGGAATGGCTACACCTTC
TRBJ2-2	TRBV6-6	NA	few	CASSSTGRDGELFF	TGTGCCAGCAGTTCCACAGGGCGGGACGGGGAGCTGTTTTTT
TRBJ2-2	TRBV5-1	TRBD2	few	CASSFHPGLAMYTGELFF	TGCGCCAGCAGCTTTCATCCGGGACTAGCAATGTACACCGGGGAGCTGTTTTTT
TRBJ1-1	TRBV19	NA	few	CASKGNTEAFF	TGTGCCAGTAAAGGGAACACTGAAGCTTTCTTT
TRBJ1-6	TRBV5-1	TRBD1	NA	CASSLTTGFDSPLHF	TGCGCCAGCAGCTTAACGACAGGGTTTGATTCACCCCTCCACTTT
TRBJ2-7	TRBV5-6	NA	few	CASSRPGGPGDEQYF	TGTGCCAGCAGCCGCCCGGGGGGCCCGGGCGACGAGCAGTACTTC
TRBJ1-3	TRBV15	NA	NA	CATSRRGTRSGNTIYF	TGTGCCACCAGCAGACGGGGGACTCGCTCTGGAAACACCATATATTTT
TRBJ1-2	TRBV6-5	NA	NA	CASSYFGGYGYTF	TGTGCCAGCAGTTACTTCGGGGGGTATGGCTACACCTTC
TRBJ2-7	TRBV10-2	NA	NA	CASSKRLGSSYEQYF	TGCGCCAGCAGTAAACGCTTAGGGAGCTCCTACGAGCAGTACTTC
TRBJ1-3	TRBV12-3/TRBV12-4	TRBD1	NA	CASSLRDRGSGNTIYF	TGTGCCAGCAGTTTAAGGGACAGGGGATCTGGAAACACCATATATTTT
TRBJ1-4	TRBV5-5	NA	NA	CASSWNGMKKLFF	TGTGCCAGCAGCTGGAACGGGATGAAAAAACTGTTTTTT
TRBJ2-2	TRBV7-6	NA	NA	CASSLEGRVNTGELFF	TGTGCCAGCAGCTTAGAGGGCAGAGTAAACACCGGGGAGCTGTTTTTT
TRBJ1-2	TRBV7-2	NA	NA	CASSLGRGLTGYTF	TGTGCCAGCAGCTTAGGTCGGGGCCTTACTGGCTACACCTTC